The present TCR beta chain was sequenced within a study of blood T cell repertoires in COVID-19. Turning to the study itself: PBMCs, B-cell-depleted T cells, or T cells were the source of the cDNA or gDNA that made up the material.

Germline loops: CDR1 SGHNT, CDR2 YYREEE (reference sequence). The V gene lost 4 bases and the J gene lost 9 bases, with 11 bases spanning the gap. The CDR3 has 12 residues. TCRdb's copy holds only in-frame clones and misses some; the assay was immunoSEQ multiplex PCR. The sample consists of tens of thousands of clones, 83% of them appearing once. The TCR comes from a woman older than 75 with acute or convalescent COVID-19. The specimen sequenced was peripheral blood. The chain is built from TRBV5-4 and TRBJ1-3; D is unresolved. CDR3 protein: CASSADSSTIYF. The CDR3 nucleotides are TGTGCCAGCAGCGCGGATTCTAGCACCATATATTTT.